These T cell receptor beta chains were read from a single sample in a study of T cell repertoires in aging, cancer and after chemotherapy. TCRdb re-called the multiplex PCR reads with MiXCR, one entry per CDR3 protein. The table lists around 12,000 distinct CDR3 sequences, less than 25% of them singletons. Sequencing was done on a sample of blood. These receptors were obtained from a human donor in good health. Each CDR3 is given with its conserved first and last residue. Fields, in order: V gene, clone size, J gene, D gene, CDR3 protein, CDR3 DNA. The D gene is left open where the match is weak. Clone size appears in some rows only: once, few, many, or a class for an expanded clone.

>TRBV18|few|TRBJ2-4|TRBD1
CASTTTGVLAKNIQYF
TGTGCCAGCACTACAACAGGGGTCCTAGCCAAAAACATTCAGTACTTC
>TRBV12-3/TRBV12-4|few|TRBJ1-4|TRBD1
CASSLGTGVGVGEKLFF
TGTGCCAGCAGTTTAGGAACAGGGGTAGGGGTCGGTGAAAAACTGTTTTTT
>TRBV6-5|NA|TRBJ2-5|TRBD2
CASTKPSGVQETQYF
TGTGCCAGCACGAAGCCTAGCGGGGTTCAAGAGACCCAGTACTTC
>TRBV5-6|NA|TRBJ1-1|TRBD1
CASSLTPTGDVVTEAFF
TGCGCCAGCAGCTTGACGCCGACAGGGGACGTTGTGACTGAAGCTTTCTTT
>TRBV6-1|NA|TRBJ2-1|TRBD1
CASSDPGTVHEQFF
TGTGCCAGCAGTGATCCCGGGACAGTACATGAGCAGTTCTTC
>TRBV4-2|few|TRBJ2-5|TRBD2
CASSQDPILAGDETQYF
TGTGCCAGCAGCCAAGATCCCATCCTAGCGGGGGATGAGACCCAGTACTTC
>TRBV5-6|medium-sized|TRBJ2-7|NA
CASRSTAYEQYF
TGTGCCAGCAGATCCACAGCATACGAGCAGTACTTC
>TRBV5-6|NA|TRBJ1-5|TRBD1
CASSWGQGPYSNQPQHF
TGTGCCAGCAGCTGGGGACAGGGACCCTATAGCAATCAGCCCCAGCATTTT
>TRBV29-1|NA|TRBJ2-3|NA
CSVVGGGTDTQYF
TGCAGCGTTGTAGGGGGGGGCACAGATACGCAGTATTTT
>TRBV19|medium-sized|TRBJ1-6|TRBD1
CASSILTGGDPLPLHF
TGTGCCAGTAGTATATTAACAGGGGGCGACCCTTTACCCCTCCACTTT
>TRBV20-1|NA|TRBJ1-6|NA
CSARDRDHSPLHF
TGCAGTGCTAGAGACAGGGACCATTCACCCCTCCACTTT
>TRBV5-1|few|TRBJ2-7|NA
CASSLGNGSDEQYF
TGCGCCAGCAGCTTAGGGAACGGGAGCGACGAGCAGTACTTC
>TRBV6-2/TRBV6-3|many|TRBJ2-7|NA
CASSDRYYEQYF
TGTGCCAGCAGTGACAGGTACTACGAGCAGTACTTC
>TRBV7-9|few|TRBJ2-3|NA
CASSLGGSFGTDTQYF
TGTGCCAGCAGCTTAGGAGGCAGCTTTGGCACAGATACGCAGTATTTT
>TRBV30|NA|TRBJ2-3|NA
CAWSVPRVGSTDTQYF
TGTGCCTGGAGTGTGCCAAGGGTGGGTAGCACAGATACGCAGTATTTT
>TRBV6-6|few|TRBJ1-5|NA
CASSYSAMDPYSNQPQHF
TGTGCCAGCAGTTACTCCGCGATGGACCCTTATAGCAATCAGCCCCAGCATTTT
>TRBV28|NA|TRBJ2-7|TRBD1
CASSTTGQAYEQYF
TGTGCCAGCAGTACCACGGGACAGGCCTACGAGCAGTACTTC
>TRBV6-1|medium-sized|TRBJ2-7|NA
CASSATSYEQYF
TGTGCCAGCAGTGCGACTTCTTACGAGCAGTACTTC
>TRBV7-2|NA|TRBJ2-7|TRBD2
CASSFLTSRGLMEQYF
TGTGCCAGCAGCTTCCTGACTAGCCGTGGGCTGATGGAGCAGTACTTC
>TRBV12-3/TRBV12-4|few|TRBJ1-2|NA
CASRSGGGEARNGYTF
TGTGCCAGCCGTTCCGGGGGGGGGGAGGCTCGGAATGGCTACACCTTC